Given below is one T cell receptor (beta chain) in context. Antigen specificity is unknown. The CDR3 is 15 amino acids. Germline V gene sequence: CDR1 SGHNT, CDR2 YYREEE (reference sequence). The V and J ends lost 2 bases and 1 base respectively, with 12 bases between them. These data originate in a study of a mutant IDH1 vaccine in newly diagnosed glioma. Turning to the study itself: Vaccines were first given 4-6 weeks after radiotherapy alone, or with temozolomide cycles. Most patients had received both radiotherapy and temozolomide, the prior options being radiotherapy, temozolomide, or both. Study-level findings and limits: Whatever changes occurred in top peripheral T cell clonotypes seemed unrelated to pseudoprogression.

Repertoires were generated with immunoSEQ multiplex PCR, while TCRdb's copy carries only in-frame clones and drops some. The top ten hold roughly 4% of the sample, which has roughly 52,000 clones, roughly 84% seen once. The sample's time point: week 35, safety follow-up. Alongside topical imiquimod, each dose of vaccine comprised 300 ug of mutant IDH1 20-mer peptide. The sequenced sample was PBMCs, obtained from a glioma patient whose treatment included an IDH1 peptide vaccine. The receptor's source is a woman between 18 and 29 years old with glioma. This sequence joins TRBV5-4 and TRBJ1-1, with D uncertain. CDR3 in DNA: TGTGCCAGCAGCTTCACCCGCGGGCAGAACACTGAAGCTTTCTTT. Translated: CASSFTRGQNTEAFF.